The rows below give T cell receptor beta chains drawn from one sample of a study of neurological immune-mediated disorders. In TCRdb, the 5' RACE reads were re-called with MiXCR into one record per CDR3 protein. Among about 44,000 distinct CDR3 sequences, roughly a fifth were seen once, and the ten largest hold less than 5%. Specimen: PBMCs. Every receptor here comes from a man aged 55 to 70 with HTLV-1-associated myelopathy (HAM/TSP). Each CDR3 is given with its conserved first and last residue. Each record gives: CDR3 DNA, CDR3 protein, clone size, V gene, D gene, J gene. The D gene is left open where the match is weak. Size is stated for part of the rows, as once, few or many counts, or as a class when the clone is expanded.

TGCAGTGCTAGAGAAGTAGGGCGGAGAGAGACCCAGTACTTC CSAREVGRRETQYF few TRBV20-1 - TRBJ2-5
TGCAGTGCTAGGGGGCAGGGGACCTATGGCTACACCTTC CSARGQGTYGYTF many TRBV20-1 - TRBJ1-2
TGCAGTGCGCCTAAGCGGGAGAACACAGATACGCAGTATTTT CSAPKRENTDTQYF - TRBV20-1 TRBD2 TRBJ2-3
TGTGCCAGCGTAGGGGATACTGAAGCTTTCTTT CASVGDTEAFF many TRBV7-9 - TRBJ1-1
TGCAGTGCCTTACAGGGGGCTGGAAACACCATATATTTT CSALQGAGNTIYF many TRBV20-1 TRBD1 TRBJ1-3
TGCAGTGCTACGACGGAGTACGAGCAGTACTTC CSATTEYEQYF - TRBV20-1 - TRBJ2-7
TGTGCCAGCGGTCCGGCGCCCTCCTACGAGCAGTACTTC CASGPAPSYEQYF many TRBV6-5 - TRBJ2-7
TGTGCCAGCAGCCAAGATACTACTCCGGGGGCAGGGGGCTACACCTTC CASSQDTTPGAGGYTF many TRBV3-1 - TRBJ1-2
TGTGCCAGCACCCCCCAGGGTTTGGGTGGAAACACCATATATTTT CASTPQGLGGNTIYF many TRBV7-6 - TRBJ1-3
TGCAGTGCTAGAGATCACGCGGGAGGGGGTACCGGGGAGCTGTTTTTT CSARDHAGGGTGELFF many TRBV20-1 TRBD2 TRBJ2-2
TGTGCCAGCAGTTTGGGAAGTCTAGCGGGCGGGGAGCTGTTTTTT CASSLGSLAGGELFF many TRBV28 TRBD2 TRBJ2-2
TGTGCCAGCAGCTTTAGCGGAACCTCCTACGAGCAGTACTTC CASSFSGTSYEQYF many TRBV5-5 - TRBJ2-7
TGTGCCATCAGTGAGTCTCCGGGAGGGTCAACGGGGACCCAGTACTTC CAISESPGGSTGTQYF many TRBV10-3 TRBD2 TRBJ2-5
TGTGCCAGCAGCTACACGGGGGTCAACCAGCATTTT CASSYTGVNQHF many TRBV12-3/TRBV12-4 - TRBJ1-5
TGTGCCAGCAGCCCCACCGGGCTACCCACGGGGACCCAGTACTTC CASSPTGLPTGTQYF many TRBV7-2 - TRBJ2-5
TGTGCCAGCACCCCACGAGGGGGCGCATCCGGGGAGCTGTTTTTT CASTPRGGASGELFF many TRBV6-6 TRBD1 TRBJ2-2
TGCAGTGCCCCCGACAGGAGCTACGAGCAGTACTTC CSAPDRSYEQYF - TRBV20-1 - TRBJ2-7
TGCAGTGCCGCTCCTGGAGCCAGCTACGAGCAGTACTTC CSAAPGASYEQYF many TRBV20-1 - TRBJ2-7
TGTGCCAGCAGCTTAGTTGGGGCAATAGATACGCAGTATTTT CASSLVGAIDTQYF many TRBV7-2 - TRBJ2-3
TGCAGCGTGGGGGACAGGGTTAACACTGAAGCTTTCTTT CSVGDRVNTEAFF few TRBV29-1 TRBD1 TRBJ1-1
TGCGCCAGCAGCTTAGAAGGGGCCGGCGGGGAGCTGTTTTTT CASSLEGAGGELFF many TRBV5-1 - TRBJ2-2
TGTGCCAGCAGGGATCCGGGACAGGATTACGGCTACACCTTC CASRDPGQDYGYTF - TRBV7-2 TRBD1 TRBJ1-2
TGTGCCAGCATGGAAGGGTACGGGAGAAGTTCAGATACGCAGTATTTT CASMEGYGRSSDTQYF many TRBV27 - TRBJ2-3
TGCAGTGCTAGGGGGGCCGTGATAAGCAATGAGCAGTTCTTC CSARGAVISNEQFF many TRBV20-1 - TRBJ2-1
TGTGCCAGCAGCTTTGGGAGGACAGGCGGCTACACCTTC CASSFGRTGGYTF many TRBV12-3/TRBV12-4 TRBD1 TRBJ1-2
TGTGCCAGCAGCGTATACAATAGCGGGTATGGCTACACCTTC CASSVYNSGYGYTF many TRBV9 - TRBJ1-2
TGCAGTGCTAGAGACCAGGATTATCAGTACTTC CSARDQDYQYF medium-sized TRBV20-1 - TRBJ2-5
TGCAGCGTGATAGCGGGAGGTTTAGATACGCAGTATTTT CSVIAGGLDTQYF many TRBV29-1 TRBD2 TRBJ2-3
TGCGCCACCTCACTAGCGGGGGACTACAATGAGCAGTTCTTC CATSLAGDYNEQFF many TRBV5-1 TRBD2 TRBJ2-1